This T cell receptor beta chain was sequenced during a study of T cell repertoires in cytomegalovirus infection. The CDR3 is 14 amino acids. The V gene end was trimmed by 5 bases and the J gene end by 7 bases; junction bases not matched to a gene: 8. TCRdb analysed the reads with MiXCR anew, one entry per CDR3 protein. The table has hundreds of thousands of distinct CDR3 sequences, around a third seen once. Regarding this clonotype: What it recognizes is unknown.

The sequence derives from a human donor in good health (CMV status not recorded). Some clones in this sample may be carry-over from other donors' samples. Sequences were derived from cultured PBMCs, sampled from culture after CMV antigen stimulation. The chain combines TRBV12-3 or TRBV12-4 with TRBJ1-1; 9 bases fit TRBD1. The CDR3 coding sequence is TGTGCCAGCAGTAGCCGGGACAGGGAATATGAAGCTTTCTTT. It specifies CASSSRDREYEAFF.